This T cell receptor (beta chain) was recovered during a study of shared clonotypes between healthy human individuals. General study findings and limits: Blood was the sole source, and tissue repertoires probably differ.

Sequencing was performed with immunoSEQ multiplex PCR; in TCRdb, only in-frame clones are kept and a portion is missing. The sample carries 450,000 to 600,000 clones, 79% recorded once. In the case of this clone: Its cognate antigen is unknown.

The CDR3 sequence is 17 residues long. Germline V gene lookup returns CDR1 KGHSH and CDR2 LQKENI. The junction had 9 bases not matched to a gene; V was cut back by 2 bases and J by 5 bases. This clonotype was obtained from a middle-aged woman in good health. Some clones in this sample may be carry-over from other donors' samples. This chain uses TRBV18 with TRBJ2-2; 9 bases match TRBD1. Sequenced material: PBMCs. The CDR3 loop reads CASSPSPQGAPTGELFF. CDR3 sequence (DNA): TGTGCCAGCTCACCAAGCCCACAGGGGGCGCCGACCGGGGAGCTGTTTTTT. Supplemented by reference TRBV18 and TRBJ2-2, the full variable domain reads NAGVMQNPRHLVRRRGQEARLRCSPMKGHSHVYWYRQLPEEGLKFMVYLQKENIIDESGMPKERFSAEFPKEGPSILRIQQVVRGDSAAYFCASSPSPQGAPTGELFFGEGSRLTVL.